This T cell receptor (beta chain) was sequenced for a study of blood T cell repertoires in COVID-19. Study as a whole: Acute-phase and convalescent COVID-19 samples originated in the United States, Italy and Spain.

Profiled with immunoSEQ multiplex PCR; TCRdb holds only in-frame clones, not every one. The table shows around 110,000 clones, with about nine tenths occurring only once. Trimming took 1 base from V and 6 from J; bases not matched to a gene: 13. The CDR3 runs to 18 residues. Germline loops: CDR1 MNHEY, CDR2 SMNVEV (reference sequence). The source is a human donor with active COVID-19. The donor label of this sample is uncertain. The chain joins TRBV27 to TRBJ2-2; 8 bases line up with TRBD2. Sequencing used peripheral blood. The chain's CDR3 is CASSLFHRGAGAPGELFF. CDR3 coding DNA: TGTGCCAGCAGTTTATTCCATCGAGGAGCGGGGGCACCCGGGGAGCTGTTTTTT.